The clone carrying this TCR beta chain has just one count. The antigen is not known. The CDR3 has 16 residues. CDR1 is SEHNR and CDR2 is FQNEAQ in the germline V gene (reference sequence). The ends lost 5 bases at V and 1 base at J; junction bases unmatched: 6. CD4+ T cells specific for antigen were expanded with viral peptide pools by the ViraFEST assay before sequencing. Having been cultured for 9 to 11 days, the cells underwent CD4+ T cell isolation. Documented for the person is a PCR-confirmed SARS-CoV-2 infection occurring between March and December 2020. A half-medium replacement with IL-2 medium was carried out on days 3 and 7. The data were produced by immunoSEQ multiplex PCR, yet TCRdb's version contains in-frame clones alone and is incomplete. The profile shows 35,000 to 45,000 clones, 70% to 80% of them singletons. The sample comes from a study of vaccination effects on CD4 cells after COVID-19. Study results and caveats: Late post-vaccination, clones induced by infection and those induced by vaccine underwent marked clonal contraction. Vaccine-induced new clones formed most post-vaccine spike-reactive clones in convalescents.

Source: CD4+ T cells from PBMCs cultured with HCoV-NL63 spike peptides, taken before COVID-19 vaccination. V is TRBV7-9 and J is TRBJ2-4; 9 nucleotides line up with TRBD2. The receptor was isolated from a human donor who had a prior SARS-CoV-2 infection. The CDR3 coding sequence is TGTGCCAGCAGCAACCCTAGCGGGGTGGCCAAAAACATTCAGTACTTC. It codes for CASSNPSGVAKNIQYF. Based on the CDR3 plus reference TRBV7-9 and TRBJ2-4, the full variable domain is DTGVSQNPRHKITKRGQNVTFRCDPISEHNRLYWYRQTLGQGPEFLTYFQNEAQLEKSRLLSDRFSAERPKGSFSTLEIQRTEQGDSAMYLCASSNPSGVAKNIQYFGAGTRLSVL.